The present entry profiles one T cell receptor (beta chain) with its context. As yet, its antigen is unknown. TCRdb processed the PCR reads anew with MiXCR; each CDR3 protein has one entry. Of some 97,000 distinct CDR3 sequences in the sample, around a third are singletons; the top ten hold roughly 4.2%. Germline CDR1 reads LGHNA; CDR2 reads YSLEER. The CDR3 covers 13 residues. The V gene lost 4 bases and the J gene lost 10 bases, with 14 bases spanning the gap. The sample belongs to a study of molecular identifiers for immune sequencing clone quantification. Looking at the study overall: In replicates, RNA taken from 20,000 or 100,000 naive CD8 cells was divided five ways, and four portions underwent sequencing.

Study results and caveats: Over 97% of effector molecules, but under 1% in naive cells, were held by clones with more than 20 RNA copies.

The rearrangement uses TRBV4-3 and TRBJ2-1; D uncertain. The source material was naive CD8+ T cells from blood, with Jurkat cell RNA spiked in. Subset noted: FACS-sorted CD8+CD4-CCR7+CD45RA+ naive T cells. The sequence derives from a human donor in good health. Some libraries in this study had Jurkat cell RNA spiked in. This chain's CDR3 is CASSPKPGTEQFF. In DNA form, the CDR3 reads TGCGCCAGCAGCCCCAAGCCCGGAACCGAGCAGTTCTTC.